These 13 T cell receptor beta chains share one sample of origin, sequenced in a study of T cell changes during pregnancy in multiple sclerosis. TCRdb keeps only in-frame clones here, not all; method: immunoSEQ multiplex PCR. The table has about 20,000 clones, roughly 84% seen once; the top ten hold over 8.5%. This specimen consisted of CD8+ T cells from peripheral blood mononuclear cells, obtained after pregnancy. Source of these receptors: a female donor with multiple sclerosis, enrolled in a pregnancy study.

The chain joins TRBV9 to TRBJ1-4, with a tentative D call TRBD1 (6 bases). This CDR3 has 16 amino acids. Germline V CDR1 and CDR2: SGDLS, YYNGEE. V lost 3 bases to trimming and J lost 0 bases, with 12 bases between them. CDR3 sequence: CASSAGGGPTNEKLFF. The CDR3 coding sequence is TGTGCCAGCAGCGCTGGGGGGGGGCCAACTAATGAAAAACTGTTTTTT.

This clone was seen only once. The chain combines TRBV19 with TRBJ2-3; D possibly corresponds to TRBD2 (6 bases). V gave up 10 bases and J gave up 11 bases, with 16 bases separating them. The germline V gene has CDR1 LNHDA and CDR2 SQIVND (reference sequence). The CDR3 is 11 residues long. The CDR3 sequence: CATIGGIEQYF. The CDR3 DNA reads TGTGCCACCATAGGAGGGATCGAGCAGTATTTT. The full variable domain, with the rest looked up from reference TRBV19 and TRBJ2-3, is DGGITQSPKYLFRKEGQNVTLSCEQNLNHDAMYWYRQDPGQGLRLIYYSQIVNDFQKGDIAEGYSVSREKKESFPLTVTSAQKNPTAFYLCATIGGIEQYFGPGTRLTVL.

The chain employs TRBV4-3 and TRBJ1-2; D is unclear. Deletions cut 0 bases from V and 4 bases from J, with 15 bases between. Germline V CDR1 and CDR2: LGHNA, YSLEER. The CDR3 contains 16 residues. The CDR3: CASSQDRGQAPYGYTF. CDR3 nucleotide sequence: TGCGCCAGCAGCCAAGATCGTGGGCAGGCCCCCTATGGCTACACCTTC.

The J gene is TRBJ2-3, the V gene TRBV13, with D unresolved. The germline CDR1 and CDR2 sequences are PRHDT and FYEKMQ (reference sequence). The V and J ends lost 2 bases and 1 base respectively, with 4 bases between them. This CDR3 is built from 13 residues. The CDR3 here is CASSLPGTDTQYF. The CDR3 nucleotides read TGTGCCAGCAGCTTACCGGGCACAGATACGCAGTATTTT. Filled out from reference TRBV13 and TRBJ2-3, the complete variable domain reads AAGVIQSPRHLIKEKRETATLKCYPIPRHDTVYWYQQGPGQDPQFLISFYEKMQSDKGSIPDRFSAQQFSDYHSELNMSSLELGDSALYFCASSLPGTDTQYFGPGTRLTVL.

The rearrangement uses TRBV9 and TRBJ2-3, with TRBD2 matching 10 bases. The germline CDR1 and CDR2 sequences are SGDLS and YYNGEE. Unmatched junction bases numbered 11, after V lost 3 bases and J lost 4 bases. This CDR3 is built from 17 residues. CDR3 nucleotide sequence: TGTGCCAGCAGCGGAGCTAGCGGGAGTATTGGTCCAGATACGCAGTATTTT. Protein: CASSGASGSIGPDTQYF.

In this sample, this clone turned up once. The chain combines TRBV18 with TRBJ1-1; 7 bases align to TRBD1. Unmatched junction bases numbered 3, after V lost 5 bases and J lost 6 bases. CDR1 and CDR2 (germline): KGHSH, LQKENI. The CDR3 has 12 residues. The DNA for the CDR3 is TGTGCCAGCTCATCGACAGGGTCTGAAGCTTTCTTT. Protein product: CASSSTGSEAFF.

The genes are TRBV5-1 and TRBJ2-7, with D possibly matching TRBD2 (5 bases). V was cut by 4 bases and J by 0 bases, with 11 bases left in between. This CDR3 has 14 amino acids. Germline V gene sequence: CDR1 SGHRS, CDR2 YFSETQ. DNA of the CDR3: TGCGCCAGCAGCGAGTCGGGGAGCTCCTACGAGCAGTACTTC. It specifies CASSESGSSYEQYF. Complete variable domain (other parts from reference TRBV5-1 and TRBJ2-7): KAGVTQTPRYLIKTRGQQVTLSCSPISGHRSVSWYQQTPGQGLQFLFEYFSETQRNKGNFPGRFSGRQFSNSRSEMNVSTLELGDSALYLCASSESGSSYEQYFGPGTRLTVT.

This rearrangement joins TRBV27 to TRBJ2-2, with TRBD2 as a possible D gene (6 bases). With 1 base removed from V and 3 bases from J, the gap between germline ends came to 12 bases. Germline V gene data show CDR1 as MNHEY and CDR2 as SMNVEV (reference sequence). The CDR3 runs to 16 residues. CDR3 amino acids: CASSLFGTGDTGELFF. The CDR3 DNA reads TGTGCCAGCAGTTTATTCGGGACGGGGGACACCGGGGAGCTGTTTTTT.

This clone was picked up a small number of times. The chain uses TRBV28 and TRBJ2-1, with 7 positions matching TRBD2. CDR3 length: 15 amino acids. J lost 10 bases, V lost 5 bases, and 14 bases had no gene match. Looked up from germline, CDR1 is MDHEN and CDR2 is SYDVKM. Here the CDR3 reads CASSLPERRESEQFF. CDR3 in DNA: TGTGCCAGCAGTCTCCCTGAAAGGCGGGAGAGCGAGCAGTTCTTC.

This rearrangement joins TRBV28 to TRBJ2-2; D is unresolved. The CDR3 length is 12 residues. Germline CDR1 and CDR2: MDHEN and SYDVKM. V gave up 3 bases and J gave up 8 bases, with 7 bases separating them. This chain's CDR3 is CASSLYRGELFF. CDR3 DNA: TGTGCCAGCAGTTTGTATCGGGGGGAGCTGTTTTTT.

The V gene is TRBV18, the J gene TRBJ2-7, with 12 bases aligning to TRBD2. CDR1 is KGHSH, CDR2 LQKENI, per germline. With V trimmed by 0 bases and J by 4 bases, 10 bases remained unmatched. The CDR3 extends over 18 amino acids. CDR3 in DNA: TGTGCCAGCTCACCACCTGTTCGGACTAGCGGGGAACTATACGAGCAGTACTTC. Residues: CASSPPVRTSGELYEQYF.

The genes are TRBV6-4 and TRBJ2-3, with TRBD2 identical over 13 bases. The junction had 3 bases not matched to a gene; V was cut back by 4 bases and J by 5 bases. The CDR3 loop spans 15 amino acids. CDR1 MRHNA and CDR2 SNTAGT come from the germline V gene. This CDR3 is CASSAGLAGVDTQYF. The DNA of the CDR3 is TGTGCCAGCAGTGCCGGACTAGCGGGAGTAGATACGCAGTATTTT.

The chain is built from TRBV15 and TRBJ2-1, with 8 nucleotides matching TRBD2. Germline-derived CDR1 and CDR2 are LNHNV and YYDKDF (reference sequence). The length of the CDR3 is 14 residues. V trimming: 5 bases; J trimming: 5 bases; junction bases outside the gene matches: 5. CDR3 in amino acids: CATSGGRSNNEQFF. Here the CDR3 DNA reads TGTGCCACCAGCGGCGGGAGGTCAAACAATGAGCAGTTCTTC. The whole variable domain, filled in from reference TRBV15 and TRBJ2-1, reads DAMVIQNPRYQVTQFGKPVTLSCSQTLNHNVMYWYQQKSSQAPKLLFHYYDKDFNNEADTPDNFQSRRPNTSFCFLDIRSPGLGDTAMYLCATSGGRSNNEQFFGPGTRLTVL.